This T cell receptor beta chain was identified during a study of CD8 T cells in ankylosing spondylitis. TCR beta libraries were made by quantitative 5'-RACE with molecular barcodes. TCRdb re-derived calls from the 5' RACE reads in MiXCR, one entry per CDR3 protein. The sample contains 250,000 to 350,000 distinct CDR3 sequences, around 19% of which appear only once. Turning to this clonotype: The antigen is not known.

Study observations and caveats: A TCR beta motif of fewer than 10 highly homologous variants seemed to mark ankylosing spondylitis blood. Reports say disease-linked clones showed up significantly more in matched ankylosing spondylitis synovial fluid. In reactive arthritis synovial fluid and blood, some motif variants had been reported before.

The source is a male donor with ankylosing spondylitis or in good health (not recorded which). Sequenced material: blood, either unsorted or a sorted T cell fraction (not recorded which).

CDR3 DNA sequence: TGTGCCAGCGGACTAGCGGGGAAAGAGACCCAGTACTTC. This gives the protein CASGLAGKETQYF. The V gene is TRBV2, the J gene TRBJ2-5; 12 bases line up with TRBD2. CDR1 SNHLY and CDR2 FYNNEI come from the germline V gene. After removal of 8 bases from V and 3 bases from J, the junction contained 1 base not matched to a gene. The CDR3 runs 13 residues.